Given below is one TCR beta chain in context. Its antigen is undetermined. The data were taken from a study of blood T cells in healthy people across ages. Overall study findings and caveats: A roughly linear fall in TCR beta diversity per million T cells was seen with increasing age. In the absence of known donor CMV status, changes in expanded clonotypes were possibly confounded. Estimates of diversity drawn from one million T cells were considered underestimates.

Trimming cost V 0 bases and J 6 bases, with 10 bases left between them. The CDR3 contains 14 residues. The V gene's germline CDR1 is SGHRS and CDR2 YFSETQ. PCR was performed a second time for 7 to 11 cycles using a sample-barcoded 5' primer and a J-beta primer mix. TCRdb recomputed calls from the 5' RACE reads with MiXCR, one row per CDR3 protein. The table records approximately 800,000 distinct CDR3 sequences, approximately 59% of them present only once. Source material: blood. The clonotype comes from a man aged 30-40 years in good health. The chain couples TRBV5-1 to TRBJ2-1; D remains ambiguous. The CDR3 DNA is TGCGCCAGCAGCTTGGACGCCCCTGGCAATGAGCAGTTCTTC. This sequence encodes CASSLDAPGNEQFF.